Sequencing of this TCR beta chain was carried out in a study of T-cell reconstitution after alpha-beta-depleted transplantation in children. Points from the study as a whole: From surviving recipient T cells and thymic progenitors came the high day-60 TCRbeta diversity observed in some patients. Counts and diversity of T cells one year after transplant came mostly from newly produced T cells. Alpha-beta T cells about two months after transplant reportedly derived from several hundred expanded graft clones.

V was shortened by 0 bases and J by 7 bases, with 7 bases between the two germline ends. CDR1 SGHDN and CDR2 FVKESK come from the germline V gene. The CDR3 totals 13 residues. Turning to this clonotype: Its antigen is not identified.

Library preparation (for TCRbeta) was performed with unique molecular identifiers. MiXCR was run by TCRdb on the PCR reads, yielding one entry per CDR3 protein. The sample carries about 580,000 distinct CDR3 sequences, 23% recorded once. The gene calls are TRBV14 and TRBJ1-5; D gene uncertain. Source: PBMCs, mostly from graft donor cells, taken 360 days after TCRalphabeta/CD19-depleted stem cell transplant. The clonotype originates from a boy in the first two years of life who had a stem cell transplant for acute myeloid leukemia, so the T cells may come from the graft donor. DNA for the CDR3: TGTGCCAGCAGCCAAGATATCGACCAGCCCCAGCATTTT. Its protein is CASSQDIDQPQHF.